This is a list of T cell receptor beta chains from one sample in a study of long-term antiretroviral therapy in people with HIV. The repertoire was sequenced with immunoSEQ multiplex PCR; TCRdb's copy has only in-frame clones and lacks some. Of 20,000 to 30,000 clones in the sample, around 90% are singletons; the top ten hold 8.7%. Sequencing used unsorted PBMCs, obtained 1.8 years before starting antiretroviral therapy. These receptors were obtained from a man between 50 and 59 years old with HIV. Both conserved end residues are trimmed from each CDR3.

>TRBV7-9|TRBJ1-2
ASSLSNYGYT
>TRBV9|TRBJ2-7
ASSGGSPLHYEQY
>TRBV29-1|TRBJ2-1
SGLRGADSNEQF
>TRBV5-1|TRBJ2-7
ASSPPFNHEQY
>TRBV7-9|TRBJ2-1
ASSLGDPSYNEQF
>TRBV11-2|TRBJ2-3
ASSLPAGGYTQY
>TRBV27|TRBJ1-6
ASSLQEPSSYNSPLH
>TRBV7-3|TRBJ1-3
ASSLRPGDTIY
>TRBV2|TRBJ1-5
ARGQGNQPQH
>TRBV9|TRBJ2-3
ASSVAPTSLDTQY
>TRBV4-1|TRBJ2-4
ASSLESPGLQY
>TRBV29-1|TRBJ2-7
SYRGGEGPGDEQY
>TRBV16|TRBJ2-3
ASSQEIRTDTQY
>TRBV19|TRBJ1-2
ASSVSGTWDYGYT
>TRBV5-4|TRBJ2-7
ASSLYGGPPSVQY
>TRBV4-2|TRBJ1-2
ASSQDLEGYGYT
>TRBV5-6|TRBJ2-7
ASSLDVHLRYEQY